Sequencing of this TCR beta chain was carried out in a study of T cells in Graves' hyperthyroidism and ophthalmopathy. Study-level results: Prediction of ophthalmopathy progression came a median approximately 6.6 months pre-onset.

Turning to this clonotype: Its antigen is as yet unknown.

Regions amplified from RNA transcripts were the TCR beta CDR3 regions. Researchers ran a first-round RT-PCR on the TCR CDR3 using the HTBI primer set. TCRdb reanalysed the multiplex PCR reads using MiXCR and keeps one entry per CDR3 protein. The sample lists roughly 500,000 distinct CDR3 sequences, 35% to 50% occurring once. Trimming pared 4 bases from V and 7 bases from J, leaving 16 bases between. This CDR3 contains 14 residues. V is TRBV12-3 or TRBV12-4 and J is TRBJ1-2, with D possibly TRBD1 on 5 matching bases. The sequenced sample was peripheral blood or thyroid tissue (not recorded which). The TCR was taken from an adult woman with Graves' disease, either hyperthyroidism or ophthalmopathy (not recorded which). CDR3 loop: CASSYSAGTTGYTF. CDR3 coding DNA: TGTGCCAGCAGTTACAGCGCAGGGACTACTGGCTACACCTTC.